The clone carrying this T cell receptor beta chain was recorded only once. The antigen is undetermined. The entry originates in a study of T cells in Graves' hyperthyroidism and ophthalmopathy. Study observations and caveats: Median prediction lead before ophthalmopathy onset was about 6.3 months with the model.

What was amplified from RNA transcripts were TCR beta CDR3 regions. TCR CDR3 underwent first-round RT-PCR with the HTBI primer set. TCRdb recomputed calls from the multiplex PCR reads with MiXCR, one row per CDR3 protein. Of roughly 500,000 distinct CDR3 sequences listed, roughly 46% are singletons. Patients were excluded for uncontrolled infection, other autoimmune disease, pregnancy or lactation. This TCR derives from an adult woman with Graves' disease, either hyperthyroidism or ophthalmopathy (not recorded which). The sequenced sample was peripheral blood or thyroid tissue (not recorded which).

The CDR3 DNA reads as TGTGCCAGCAGTGAAACGGCAGGCTACAATCAGCCCCAGCATTTT. It is translated as CASSETAGYNQPQHF. This chain links TRBV2 with TRBJ1-5; D is ambiguous. The CDR3 is made up of 15 amino acids. Per the germline V gene, CDR1 is SNHLY and CDR2 is FYNNEI. V gave up 2 bases and J gave up 3 bases, with 11 bases separating them.